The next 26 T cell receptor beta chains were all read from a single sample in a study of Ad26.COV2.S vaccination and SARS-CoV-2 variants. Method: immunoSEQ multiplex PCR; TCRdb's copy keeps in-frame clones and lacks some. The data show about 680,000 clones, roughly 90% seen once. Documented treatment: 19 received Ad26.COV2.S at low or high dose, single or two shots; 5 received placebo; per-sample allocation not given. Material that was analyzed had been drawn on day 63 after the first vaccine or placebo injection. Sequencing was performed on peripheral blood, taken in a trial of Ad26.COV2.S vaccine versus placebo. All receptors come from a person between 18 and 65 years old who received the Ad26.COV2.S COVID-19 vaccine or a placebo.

CDR3 amino acids: CASSQAPLNTGELFF. The CDR3 coding sequence is TGTGCCAGCAGCCAGGCCCCGTTGAACACCGGGGAGCTGTTTTTT. V and J are TRBV7-9 and TRBJ2-2; D is unclear. V lost 5 bases and J 1 base, leaving 11 bases between the germline ends. Germline CDR1 is SEHNR and CDR2 is FQNEAQ (reference sequence). This CDR3 region has 15 residues.

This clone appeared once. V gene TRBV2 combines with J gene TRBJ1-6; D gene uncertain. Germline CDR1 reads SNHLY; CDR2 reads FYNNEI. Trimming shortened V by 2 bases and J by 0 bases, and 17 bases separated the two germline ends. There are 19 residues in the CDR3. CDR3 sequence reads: CASSEWGGIRSSYNSPLHF. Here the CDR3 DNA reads TGTGCCAGCAGTGAATGGGGAGGGATTCGTAGCTCCTATAATTCACCCCTCCACTTT.

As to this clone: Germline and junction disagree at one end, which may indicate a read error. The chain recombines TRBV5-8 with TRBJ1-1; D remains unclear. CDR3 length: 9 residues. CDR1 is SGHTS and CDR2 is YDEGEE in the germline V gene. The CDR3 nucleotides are TGTGCCAGCAGCTTCTTAGGAATCTTT. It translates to CASSFLGIF.

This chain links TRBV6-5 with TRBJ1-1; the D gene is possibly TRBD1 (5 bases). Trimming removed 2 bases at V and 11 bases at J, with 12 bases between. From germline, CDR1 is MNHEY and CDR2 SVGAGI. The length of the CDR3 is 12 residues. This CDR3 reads CASSYRQPAAFF. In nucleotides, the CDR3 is TGTGCCAGCAGTTACCGACAGCCAGCGGCTTTCTTT.

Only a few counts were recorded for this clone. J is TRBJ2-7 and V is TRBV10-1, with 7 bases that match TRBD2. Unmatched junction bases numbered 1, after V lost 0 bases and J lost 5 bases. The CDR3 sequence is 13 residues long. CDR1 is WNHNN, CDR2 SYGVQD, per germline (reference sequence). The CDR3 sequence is CASSESSGNEQYF. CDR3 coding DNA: TGCGCCAGCAGTGAGTCGAGCGGGAACGAGCAGTACTTC.

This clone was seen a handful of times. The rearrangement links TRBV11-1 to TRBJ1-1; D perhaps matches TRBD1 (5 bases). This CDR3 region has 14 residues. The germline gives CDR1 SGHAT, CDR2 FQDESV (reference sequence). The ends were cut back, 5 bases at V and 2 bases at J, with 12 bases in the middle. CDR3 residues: CASSTSGFNTEAFF. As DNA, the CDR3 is TGTGCCAGCAGCACTTCAGGGTTCAACACTGAAGCTTTCTTT.

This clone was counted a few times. The CDR3 coding sequence is TGTGCCAGCAGTTCACAGGGGAGATACGGAAACACCATATATTTT. Encoded protein: CASSSQGRYGNTIYF. The V call is TRBV6-5, the J call TRBJ1-3; 7 bases agree with TRBD1. With 4 bases clipped from V and 4 bases from J, the junction kept 7 bases outside the gene matches. The CDR3 consists of 15 residues. Germline V gene data show CDR1 as MNHEY and CDR2 as SVGAGI.

As DNA, the CDR3 is TGTGCCACCAGTGGCCGGGCCGCGTTTTGGCCCCAGCATTTT. Its translation is CATSGRAAFWPQHF. The V gene is TRBV24-1, the J gene TRBJ1-5, with D unclear. Germline V CDR1 and CDR2: KGHDR, SFDVKD. V was pared by 5 bases and J by 9 bases, with 16 bases between. This CDR3 has 14 residues.

DNA for the CDR3: TGTGCCAGCTCACCCGACTACCTAAACACAGATACGCAGTATTTT. It encodes CASSPDYLNTDTQYF. J is TRBJ2-3 and V is TRBV18; D possibly corresponds to TRBD2 (5 bases). CDR1 and CDR2 from the germline V gene are KGHSH and LQKENI. CDR3 length: 15 residues. V lost 3 bases, J lost 2 bases, and 12 bases lay in between.

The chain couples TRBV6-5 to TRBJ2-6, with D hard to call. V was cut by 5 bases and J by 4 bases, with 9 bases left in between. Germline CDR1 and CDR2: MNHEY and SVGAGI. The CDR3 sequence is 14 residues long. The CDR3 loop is CASSPNTGANVLTF. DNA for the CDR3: TGTGCCAGCAGTCCGAACACGGGGGCCAACGTCCTGACTTTC.

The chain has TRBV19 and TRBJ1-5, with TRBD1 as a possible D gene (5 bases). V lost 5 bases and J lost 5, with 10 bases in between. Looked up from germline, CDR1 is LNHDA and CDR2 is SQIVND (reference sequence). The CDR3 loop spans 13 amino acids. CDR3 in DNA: TGTGCCAGTAGTTCCGGAGGGGATCAGCCCCAGCATTTT. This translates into CASSSGGDQPQHF. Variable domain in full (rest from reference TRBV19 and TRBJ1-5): DGGITQSPKYLFRKEGQNVTLSCEQNLNHDAMYWYRQDPGQGLRLIYYSQIVNDFQKGDIAEGYSVSREKKESFPLTVTSAQKNPTAFYLCASSSGGDQPQHFGDGTRLSIL.

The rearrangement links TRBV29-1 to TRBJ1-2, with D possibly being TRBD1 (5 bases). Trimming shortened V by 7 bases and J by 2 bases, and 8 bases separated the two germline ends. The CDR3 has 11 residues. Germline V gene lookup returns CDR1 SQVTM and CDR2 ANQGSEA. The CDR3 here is CSARENYGYTF. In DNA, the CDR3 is TGCAGCGCCAGGGAAAACTATGGCTACACCTTC.

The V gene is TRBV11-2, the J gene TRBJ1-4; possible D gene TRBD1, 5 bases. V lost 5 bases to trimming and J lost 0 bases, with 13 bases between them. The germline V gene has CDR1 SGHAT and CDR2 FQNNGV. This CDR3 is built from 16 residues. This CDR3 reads CASSLGQGPTNEKLFF. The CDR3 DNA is TGTGCCAGCAGCCTGGGGCAGGGCCCAACTAATGAAAAACTGTTTTTT.

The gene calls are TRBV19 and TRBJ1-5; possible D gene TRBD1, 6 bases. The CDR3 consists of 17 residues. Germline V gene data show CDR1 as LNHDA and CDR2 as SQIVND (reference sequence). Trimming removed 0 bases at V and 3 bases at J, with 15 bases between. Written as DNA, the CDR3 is TGTGCCAGTAGTATAGACAGGGGCGGCCTTCTCAATCAGCCCCAGCATTTT. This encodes CASSIDRGGLLNQPQHF.

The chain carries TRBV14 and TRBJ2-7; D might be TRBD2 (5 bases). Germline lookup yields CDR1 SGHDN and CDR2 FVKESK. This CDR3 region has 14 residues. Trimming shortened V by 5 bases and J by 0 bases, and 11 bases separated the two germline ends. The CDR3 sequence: CASSLDFASYEQYF. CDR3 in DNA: TGTGCCAGCAGCTTGGACTTTGCCTCCTACGAGCAGTACTTC.

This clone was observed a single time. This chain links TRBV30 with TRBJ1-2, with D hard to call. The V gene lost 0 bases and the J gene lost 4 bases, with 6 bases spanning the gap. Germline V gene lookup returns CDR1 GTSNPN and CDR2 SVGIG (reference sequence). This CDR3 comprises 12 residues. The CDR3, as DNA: TGTGCCTGGAGTGTAAAAGGCTATGGCTACACCTTC. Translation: CAWSVKGYGYTF.

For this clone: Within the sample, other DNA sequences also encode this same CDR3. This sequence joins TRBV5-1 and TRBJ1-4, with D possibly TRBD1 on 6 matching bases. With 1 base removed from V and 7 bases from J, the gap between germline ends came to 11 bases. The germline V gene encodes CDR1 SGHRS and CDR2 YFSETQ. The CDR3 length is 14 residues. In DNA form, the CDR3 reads TGCGCCAGCAGCTTGACAGGGTTGGGTGAAAAACTGTTTTTT. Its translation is CASSLTGLGEKLFF.

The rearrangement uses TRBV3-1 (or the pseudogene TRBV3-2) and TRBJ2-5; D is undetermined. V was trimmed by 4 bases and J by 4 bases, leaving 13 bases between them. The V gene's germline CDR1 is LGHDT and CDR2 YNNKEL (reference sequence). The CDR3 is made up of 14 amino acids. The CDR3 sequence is CASSPRKGGETQYF. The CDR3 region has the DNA TGTGCCAGCAGCCCAAGGAAAGGCGGAGAGACCCAGTACTTC.

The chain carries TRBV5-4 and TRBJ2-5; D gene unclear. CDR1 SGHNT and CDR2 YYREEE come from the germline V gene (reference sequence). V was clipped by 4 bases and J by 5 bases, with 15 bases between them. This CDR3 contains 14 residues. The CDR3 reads CASSPSVMRETQYF. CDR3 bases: TGTGCCAGCAGCCCAAGCGTCATGCGGGAGACCCAGTACTTC.

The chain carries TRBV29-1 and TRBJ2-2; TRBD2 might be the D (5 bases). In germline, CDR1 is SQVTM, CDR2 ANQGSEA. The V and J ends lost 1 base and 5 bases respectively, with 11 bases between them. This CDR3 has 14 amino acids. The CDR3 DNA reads TGCAGCGTTGAAGTTCGGGGAAGGACCGGGGAGCTGTTTTTT. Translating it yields CSVEVRGRTGELFF.

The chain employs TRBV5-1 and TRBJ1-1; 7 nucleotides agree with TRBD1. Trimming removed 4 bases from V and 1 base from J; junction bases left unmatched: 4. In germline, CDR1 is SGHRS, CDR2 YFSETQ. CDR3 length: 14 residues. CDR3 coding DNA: TGCGCCAGCAGCACACAGGGGCGGAACACTGAAGCTTTCTTT. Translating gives CASSTQGRNTEAFF.

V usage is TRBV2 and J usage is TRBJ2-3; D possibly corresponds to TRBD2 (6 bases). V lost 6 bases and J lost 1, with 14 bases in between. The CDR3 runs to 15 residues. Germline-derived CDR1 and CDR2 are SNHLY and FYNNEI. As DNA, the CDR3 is TGTGCCAGCAGCTTCCGGGACTTCCGCACAGATACGCAGTATTTT. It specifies CASSFRDFRTDTQYF.

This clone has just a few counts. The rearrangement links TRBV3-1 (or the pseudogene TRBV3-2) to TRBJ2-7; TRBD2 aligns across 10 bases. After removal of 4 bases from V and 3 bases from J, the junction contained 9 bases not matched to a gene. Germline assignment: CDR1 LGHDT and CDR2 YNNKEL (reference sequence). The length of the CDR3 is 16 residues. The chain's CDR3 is CASSRVELAGYYEQYF. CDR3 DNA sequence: TGTGCCAGCAGCCGAGTGGAACTAGCGGGATACTACGAGCAGTACTTC.

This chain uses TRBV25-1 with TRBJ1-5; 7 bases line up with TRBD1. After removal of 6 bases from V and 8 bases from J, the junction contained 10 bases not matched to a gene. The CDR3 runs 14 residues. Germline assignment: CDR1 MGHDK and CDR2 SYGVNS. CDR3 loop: CASSPMGQSKPQHF. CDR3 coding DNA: TGTGCCAGCAGCCCCATGGGACAGTCTAAGCCCCAGCATTTT.

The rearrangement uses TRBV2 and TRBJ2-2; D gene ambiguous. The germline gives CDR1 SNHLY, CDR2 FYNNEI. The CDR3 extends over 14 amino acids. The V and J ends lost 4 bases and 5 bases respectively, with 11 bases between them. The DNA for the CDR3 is TGTGCCAGCAGTGGCATCAGGACGACCGGGGAGCTGTTTTTT. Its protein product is CASSGIRTTGELFF.

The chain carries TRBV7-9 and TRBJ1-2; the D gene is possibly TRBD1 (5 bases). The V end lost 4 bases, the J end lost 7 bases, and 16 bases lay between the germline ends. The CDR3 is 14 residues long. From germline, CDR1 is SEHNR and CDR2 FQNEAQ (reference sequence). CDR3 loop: CASSSSGTGRGYTF. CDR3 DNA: TGTGCCAGCAGCTCTAGTGGGACCGGGCGTGGCTACACCTTC. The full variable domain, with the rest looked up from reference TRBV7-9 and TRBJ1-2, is DTGVSQNPRHKITKRGQNVTFRCDPISEHNRLYWYRQTLGQGPEFLTYFQNEAQLEKSRLLSDRFSAERPKGSFSTLEIQRTEQGDSAMYLCASSSSGTGRGYTFGSGTRLTVV.